Reported below is one T cell receptor (beta chain). The target antigen is unknown. The data derive from a study of beta chain features in type 1 diabetes. Expressed TCRB transcripts were sequenced because the entire RNA isolate underwent reverse transcription. Clones were read by immunoSEQ multiplex PCR, and TCRdb kept only the in-frame ones, dropping some. Found here are approximately 300,000 clones, more than 9.5% of them singletons; the top ten hold approximately 0.016%. Study results and caveats: In the patient group, naive, central memory and Treg TCRB repertoires seemed more alike than in the healthy donor group. Type 1 diabetes patients had VDJ junctions that carried fewer insertions and more deletions.

The CDR3 covers 15 residues. With V trimmed by 6 bases and J by 6 bases, 11 bases remained unmatched. The V gene's germline CDR1 is KGHSH and CDR2 LQKENI. This receptor was obtained from a woman aged 30 to 39 in good health. Specimen: naive CD4+ T cells from blood. V gene TRBV18 combines with J gene TRBJ2-7; 10 bases fit TRBD2. The chain's CDR3 is CASSPGTSVKLEQYF. The CDR3 nucleotides are TGTGCCAGCTCGCCCGGGACTAGCGTAAAACTCGAGCAGTACTTC. The full variable domain, rest sourced from reference TRBV18 and TRBJ2-7, is NAGVMQNPRHLVRRRGQEARLRCSPMKGHSHVYWYRQLPEEGLKFMVYLQKENIIDESGMPKERFSAEFPKEGPSILRIQQVVRGDSAAYFCASSPGTSVKLEQYFGPGTRLTVT.